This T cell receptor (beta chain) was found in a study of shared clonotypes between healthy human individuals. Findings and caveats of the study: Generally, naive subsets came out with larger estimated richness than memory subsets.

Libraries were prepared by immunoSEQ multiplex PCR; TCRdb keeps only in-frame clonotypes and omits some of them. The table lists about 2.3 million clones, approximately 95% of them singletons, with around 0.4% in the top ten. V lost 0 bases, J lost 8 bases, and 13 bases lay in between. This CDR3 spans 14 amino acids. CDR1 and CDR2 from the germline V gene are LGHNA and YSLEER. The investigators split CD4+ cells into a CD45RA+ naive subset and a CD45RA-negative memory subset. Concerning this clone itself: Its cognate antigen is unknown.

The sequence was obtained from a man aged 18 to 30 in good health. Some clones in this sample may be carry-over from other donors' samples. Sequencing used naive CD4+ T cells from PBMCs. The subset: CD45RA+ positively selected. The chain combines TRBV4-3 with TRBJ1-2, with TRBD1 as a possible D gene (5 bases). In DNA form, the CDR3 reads TGCGCCAGCAGCCAAGACAGGGTCTCGGGGGGCTACACCTTC. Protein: CASSQDRVSGGYTF.